The rows below give T cell receptor beta chains drawn from one sample of a study of neurological immune-mediated disorders. Via MiXCR, TCRdb re-called the 5' RACE reads, giving one row per CDR3 protein. The sample shows fewer than 60,000 distinct CDR3 sequences, approximately 3.9% of them seen only once. The sequencing input was PBMCs. These receptors all come from a man in his sixties with multiple sclerosis. Both conserved end residues are part of each CDR3. Fields, in order: J gene, D gene, clone size, V gene, CDR3 DNA, CDR3 protein. D genes are given only for firm matches. The size entry is marked missing in some rows and otherwise reads once, few, many or a size class.

>TRBJ2-3|-|many|TRBV20-1
TGCAGTGCAAGTGCCGTCGCCTACAGCACAGATACGCAGTATTTT
CSASAVAYSTDTQYF
>TRBJ2-1|-|many|TRBV6-2/TRBV6-3
TGTGCCAGCAGTCGAATAGACAGCCCGCCCAATGAGCAGTTCTTC
CASSRIDSPPNEQFF
>TRBJ2-1|TRBD2|many|TRBV3-1
TGTGCCAGCAGCCGAAGGACTAGCGGGGGGCCCACCCCCAATGAGCAGTTCTTC
CASSRRTSGGPTPNEQFF
>TRBJ1-1|TRBD1|many|TRBV12-3/TRBV12-4
TGTGCCAGCAGTCCGGGACAGTCGGATGGAGCTTTCTTT
CASSPGQSDGAFF
>TRBJ1-1|-|many|TRBV28
TGTGCCAGCAGTTTAGTGGACACTGAAGCTTTCTTT
CASSLVDTEAFF
>TRBJ2-5|-|many|TRBV5-5
TGTGCCAGCACCCTATGGGGGACCCAAGAGACCCAGTACTTC
CASTLWGTQETQYF
>TRBJ2-2|TRBD1|many|TRBV6-1
TGTGCCAGCATTGGACAGGGGTACACCGGGGAGCTGTTTTTT
CASIGQGYTGELFF
>TRBJ1-2|-|many|TRBV7-8
TGTGCCAGCAGCAAAGGCAATAGGGAGGACAGTTTCTATGGCTACACCTTC
CASSKGNREDSFYGYTF
>TRBJ1-2|TRBD1|many|TRBV3-1
TGTGCCAGCAGCTATGGGACAGGTTATAACTATGGCTACACCTTC
CASSYGTGYNYGYTF
>TRBJ2-1|-|many|TRBV20-1
TGCAGTGCGAGTACCCCTCAGGGGGGGGGCGGCAATGAGCAGTTCTTC
CSASTPQGGGGNEQFF
>TRBJ2-3|-|many|TRBV20-1
TGCAGTGCTAGTACGGGGGCGAATACAGATACGCAGTATTTT
CSASTGANTDTQYF
>TRBJ2-3|TRBD1|many|TRBV20-1
TGCAGTGCTCATACCGGGACAGGGCGGACAGATACGCAGTATTTT
CSAHTGTGRTDTQYF
>TRBJ2-7|TRBD1|-|TRBV7-8
TGTGCCAGCAGCTTAGCAGGGGGCGGACACTACGAGCAGTACTTC
CASSLAGGGHYEQYF
>TRBJ1-2|-|-|TRBV5-1
TGCGCCAGCAGCACCGACAAGTATGGCTACACCTTC
CASSTDKYGYTF
>TRBJ2-6|-|many|TRBV5-1
TGCGCCAGCAGCTTACAGGGTTCTGGGGCCAACGTCCTGACTTTC
CASSLQGSGANVLTF
>TRBJ2-2|-|many|TRBV6-5
TGTGCCAGCAGTTGGGGCGCTCCGTCGGGGACCGGGGAGCTGTTTTTT
CASSWGAPSGTGELFF
>TRBJ2-1|-|many|TRBV7-2
TGTGCCAGCAGCCGCGGGACAGAGCAGTTCTTC
CASSRGTEQFF
>TRBJ2-1|-|many|TRBV6-2/TRBV6-3
TGTGCCAGCAGTTACTTCGACAGCTACAATGAGCAGTTCTTC
CASSYFDSYNEQFF
>TRBJ2-7|TRBD2|-|TRBV29-1
TGCAGCGTTGAGAGAGCGGGGACCTACGAGCAGTACTTC
CSVERAGTYEQYF
>TRBJ1-1|-|many|TRBV15
TGTGCCACCAGGGACGCAGGGTACTTGAACACTGAAGCTTTCTTT
CATRDAGYLNTEAFF
>TRBJ1-2|-|-|TRBV25-1
TGTGCCAGCAGTGCCAGGGAGGAGGACGGCTACACCTTC
CASSAREEDGYTF
>TRBJ1-5|-|many|TRBV10-3
TGTGCCATCTCTCTACGGGCTAGTCAGCCCCAGCATTTT
CAISLRASQPQHF
>TRBJ2-1|TRBD1|-|TRBV5-1
TGCGCCAGCAGCATTACCCCGGGACAGGGCCACAATGAGCAGTTCTTC
CASSITPGQGHNEQFF
>TRBJ1-2|-|many|TRBV28
TGTGCCAGCAAACCGGGACACTATGGCTACACCTTC
CASKPGHYGYTF
>TRBJ2-5|TRBD2|many|TRBV5-1
TGCGCCAGCAGACCCGGGACTAGGGATGTTGAGACCCAGTACTTC
CASRPGTRDVETQYF
>TRBJ2-3|-|many|TRBV29-1
TGCAGCGTTGACAGGGATACAGATACGCAGTATTTT
CSVDRDTDTQYF
>TRBJ1-3|TRBD1|many|TRBV5-5
TGTGCCAGCAGCGAAATGACAGGGAGCGGGGTCGGCACCATATATTTT
CASSEMTGSGVGTIYF
>TRBJ1-2|-|many|TRBV2
TGTGCCAGCAGTGAAACCCCCAACTATGGCTACACCTTC
CASSETPNYGYTF
>TRBJ1-5|-|-|TRBV19
TGTGCCAGTAAGGCAGGTGGTAAGAGCAATCAGCCCCAGCATTTT
CASKAGGKSNQPQHF
>TRBJ2-1|TRBD1|few|TRBV7-2
TGTGCCAGCAGCAAGGACAGGGTGAAAAATGAGCAGTTCTTC
CASSKDRVKNEQFF
>TRBJ1-2|-|many|TRBV10-3
TGTGCCATCAGTGAGTCGAGTAGAGGAGCTAACTATGGCTACACCTTC
CAISESSRGANYGYTF
>TRBJ1-5|-|many|TRBV18
TGTGCCAGCTCACCACCGGGGGGGCGGAATCAGCCCCAGCATTTT
CASSPPGGRNQPQHF
>TRBJ1-5|-|many|TRBV5-1
TGCGCCAGCAGCTTGGACAGTACCGATCAGCCCCAGCATTTT
CASSLDSTDQPQHF
>TRBJ1-2|-|many|TRBV5-1
TGCGCCAGCAGCTTGCCGTCACAGGTTTATGGCTACACCTTC
CASSLPSQVYGYTF
>TRBJ2-1|-|many|TRBV5-5
TGTGCCAGCAGCTCCTGGTATGGTCCAGGGAATGAGCAGTTCTTC
CASSSWYGPGNEQFF
>TRBJ2-7|-|many|TRBV27
TGTGCCAGCAGTCCGGGGATTCTTAATTACGAGCAGTACTTC
CASSPGILNYEQYF
>TRBJ2-1|TRBD2|many|TRBV5-1
TGCGCCAGCAGCCCAAACAGCGGGGTCAATGAGCAGTTCTTC
CASSPNSGVNEQFF
>TRBJ2-3|-|many|TRBV5-1
TGCGCCAGCAGATGGGGGCCCTTGGGAACCACAGATACGCAGTATTTT
CASRWGPLGTTDTQYF
>TRBJ2-5|-|many|TRBV28
TGTGCCAGCAGTTTAGGGACCCACGGGGAGACCCAGTACTTC
CASSLGTHGETQYF
>TRBJ2-7|-|many|TRBV11-2
TGTGCCAGCAGCGTACAGGACTCTCTTTACGAGCAGTACTTC
CASSVQDSLYEQYF
>TRBJ1-1|-|many|TRBV24-1
TGTGCCACCAGTGACCCGAATCGGGGTGAAGCTTTCTTT
CATSDPNRGEAFF